This T cell receptor (beta chain) was sequenced in a study of T cell clonotyping in hematopoietic cell transplantation. Study results and limitations: Graft donor and pretransplant recipient Inverse Simpson Index values predicted broader posttransplant TCR diversity.

Libraries were prepared by immunoSEQ multiplex PCR; TCRdb keeps only in-frame clonotypes and omits some of them. This sample has approximately 50,000 clones, with approximately 84% found just once. Time point reported: recipient sample about 28 days before transplant, after cytoreduction. As concerns this clone: Its specificity is not known.

Germline CDR1 is LGHNA and CDR2 is YSLEER. Between the trimmed V and J ends, which lost 0 bases and 10 bases, there was a span of 15 bases. The length of the CDR3 is 14 residues. The specimen was peripheral blood mononuclear cells, collected before stem cell transplant. This receptor was obtained from a man between 60 and 75 years old with biphenotypic leukemia. Some clones in this sample may be carry-over from other donors' samples. The V call is TRBV4-3, the J call TRBJ1-1, with D hard to call. CDR3 DNA sequence: TGCGCCAGCAGCCAAGATGTCTACGTCAGTGTAGCTTTCTTT. Its translation: CASSQDVYVSVAFF.